The 9 T cell receptor beta chains reported below all come from one sample, sequenced in a study of blood T cell repertoires in COVID-19 (dated by TCRdb to 2020 to 2022). Library construction relied on the immunoSEQ multiplex PCR assay. TCRdb's version of the immuneACCESS table is confined to in-frame rearrangements and falls short of the full clone set. An unresolved V gene accounts for under half of the shortfall where checked; the remainder is of unknown origin. Recorded for this sample are 200,000 to 250,000 clones; 70% to 90% of them occurred a single time. Around 3% of the sample lies in the top ten. The source material was peripheral blood. The receptors were sampled from a man between 18 and 29 years old with active or convalescent COVID-19.

The chain has TRBV6-5 and TRBJ1-2, with TRBD1 matching 11 bases. CDR1 is MNHEY and CDR2 is SVGAGI in the germline V gene. V was clipped by 6 bases and J by 3 bases; unmatched bases: 6. This CDR3 contains 15 residues. CDR3 protein: CASSDPGQGDYGYTF. CDR3 bases: TGTGCCAGCAGCGATCCGGGACAGGGGGACTATGGCTACACCTTC.

The rearrangement links TRBV9 to TRBJ2-1; 7 bases agree with TRBD2. With 0 bases clipped from V and 2 bases from J, the junction kept 5 bases outside the gene matches. CDR3 length equals 16 residues. Per the germline V gene, CDR1 is SGDLS and CDR2 is YYNGEE. CDR3 sequence (DNA): TGTGCCAGCAGCGTAGGGGTCGGGAGGACCTACAATGAGCAGTTCTTC. Protein sequence: CASSVGVGRTYNEQFF.

This clone appeared a single time. V and J are TRBV5-1 and TRBJ2-1, with 10 bases aligning to TRBD2. CDR3 length: 13 amino acids. Trimming at V came to 6 bases and at J to 9 bases, leaving 6 bases not matched to a gene. Per the germline V gene, CDR1 is SGHRS and CDR2 is YFSETQ. CDR3 region: CASTGLAEFEQFF. CDR3 sequence (DNA): TGCGCCAGCACTGGACTAGCGGAGTTTGAGCAGTTCTTC.

The chain uses TRBV27 and TRBJ2-5; TRBD2 is a possible D gene (7 bases). Trimming removed 7 bases from V and 7 bases from J, with 22 bases in between. There are 15 residues in the CDR3. CDR1 and CDR2 from the germline V gene are MNHEY and SMNVEV (reference sequence). The CDR3 DNA is TGTGCCAGCAAGGGGGGGGGACTACGAGTGGGGACCCAGTACTTC. This sequence encodes CASKGGGLRVGTQYF.

The genes are TRBV15 and TRBJ1-6; 9 nucleotides match TRBD1. V shed 0 bases, J shed 9 bases, and the junction held 3 bases outside the gene matches. The CDR3 is 15 amino acids. The germline CDR1 and CDR2 sequences are LNHNV and YYDKDF (reference sequence). Here the CDR3 reads CATSRDGTGTSPLHF. CDR3 in DNA: TGTGCCACCAGCAGAGACGGGACAGGGACTTCACCCCTCCACTTT. Using reference TRBV15 and TRBJ1-6 for the parts outside the CDR3, the full variable domain is DAMVIQNPRYQVTQFGKPVTLSCSQTLNHNVMYWYQQKSSQAPKLLFHYYDKDFNNEADTPDNFQSRRPNTSFCFLDIRSPGLGDTAMYLCATSRDGTGTSPLHFGNGTRLTVT.

The genes are TRBV6-2 or TRBV6-3 and TRBJ2-4, with D maybe TRBD2 (5 bases). The germline gives CDR1 MNHEY, CDR2 SVGEGT. This CDR3 is 14 amino acids long. V lost 0 bases to trimming and J lost 4 bases, with 7 bases between them. The CDR3 DNA follows: TGTGCCAGCAGTTACTCAAGCGGAAAAAACATTCAGTACTTC. Translating gives CASSYSSGKNIQYF.

This clone was seen many times. This rearrangement joins TRBV2 to TRBJ1-6, with TRBD1 matching 9 bases. Per germline, CDR1 SNHLY and CDR2 FYNNEI. V trimming: 3 bases; J trimming: 10 bases; junction bases outside the gene matches: 10. The CDR3 spans 16 residues. CDR3 in DNA: TGTGCCAGCAGTGATGTATTCGGGACAGGGTCCTCACCCCTCCACTTT. Translated, it gives CASSDVFGTGSSPLHF.

The chain joins TRBV4-3 to TRBJ2-7; 11 bases match TRBD2. Trimming cost V 1 base and J 4 bases; bases outside gene matches: 18. CDR3 size: 20 residues. Germline V CDR1 and CDR2: LGHNA, YSLEER. The CDR3 DNA follows: TGCGCCAGCAGCCAAGGACTTTCGGGTAGCGGGAGGGCCTCGGCATACGAGCAGTACTTC. This encodes CASSQGLSGSGRASAYEQYF.

The chain employs TRBV7-2 and TRBJ2-1; TRBD1 is a possible D gene (6 bases). CDR3 size: 17 residues. The ends were cut back, 1 base at V and 7 bases at J, with 20 bases in the middle. The germline gives CDR1 SGHTA, CDR2 FQGNSA. The CDR3 coding sequence is TGTGCCAGCAGCTTAGAATTTCGGGCAGGGGTATCAAATGAGCAGTTCTTC. Amino acid sequence: CASSLEFRAGVSNEQFF. Full variable domain (missing parts from reference TRBV7-2 and TRBJ2-1): GAGVSQSPSNKVTEKGKDVELRCDPISGHTALYWYRQSLGQGLEFLIYFQGNSAPDKSGLPSDRFSAERTGGSVSTLTIQRTQQEDSAVYLCASSLEFRAGVSNEQFFGPGTRLTVL.